The 20 T cell receptor beta chains reported below all come from one sample, sequenced in a study of blood T cell repertoires in COVID-19. Here immunoSEQ multiplex PCR was the method, and the copy in TCRdb shows in-frame clones only, minus some. Among around 94,000 clones, 70% to 90% were seen once, and the ten largest hold 3%. The sample was peripheral blood. Receptors originate from a man aged 50-60 years with active or convalescent COVID-19.

This rearrangement joins TRBV7-2 to TRBJ2-1; the match to TRBD2 covers 7 bases. Germline CDR1 and CDR2: SGHTA and FQGNSA. The CDR3 runs 11 residues. V trimming: 2 bases; J trimming: 12 bases; junction bases outside the gene matches: 1. The chain's CDR3 is CASSLRLAQFF. The CDR3 region has the DNA TGTGCCAGCAGCTTAAGACTAGCGCAGTTCTTC.

This clone was counted only a few times. The V call is TRBV6-2 or TRBV6-3, the J call TRBJ1-2; D perhaps matches TRBD1 (6 bases). The V end was cut by 0 bases, the J end by 6 bases, with 14 bases between. CDR1 is MNHEY and CDR2 is SVGEGT in the germline V gene. The CDR3 sequence is 15 residues long. The CDR3: CASSYSQGSLNGYTF. For the CDR3, the DNA is TGTGCCAGCAGTTACTCGCAGGGGTCTTTGAATGGCTACACCTTC.

The chain links TRBV5-1 to TRBJ1-1, with D perhaps TRBD1 (5 bases). Germline lookup yields CDR1 SGHRS and CDR2 YFSETQ. There are 11 residues in the CDR3. With 5 bases removed from V and 5 bases from J, the gap between germline ends came to 7 bases. The CDR3: CASSGATEAFF. CDR3 DNA: TGCGCCAGCAGTGGGGCAACTGAAGCTTTCTTT.

With respect to this clone: Other nucleotide sequences in the sample specify the same CDR3. This chain joins TRBV12-3 or TRBV12-4 and TRBJ1-2; possible D gene TRBD1, 5 bases. The V end lost 1 base, the J end lost 3 bases, and 6 bases lay between the germline ends. The CDR3 extends over 13 amino acids. This CDR3 reads CASSLGGDYGYTF. The CDR3 DNA is TGTGCCAGCAGTTTAGGGGGGGACTATGGCTACACCTTC.

CDR3 region: CASSEQGREQYV. CDR3 nucleotides: TGTGCCAGCAGTGAGCAGGGGCGCGAGCAGTACGTC. The V and J genes are TRBV6-1 and TRBJ2-7; D may be TRBD1 (6 bases). CDR1 and CDR2 (germline): MNHNS, SASEGT. V lost 3 bases and J 6 bases, leaving 9 bases between the germline ends. This CDR3 is 12 amino acids long.

This clone appeared a few times. The J gene is TRBJ2-2, the V gene TRBV7-2, with unresolved D. CDR1 is SGHTA and CDR2 is FQGNSA in the germline V gene. The CDR3 runs 16 residues. Trimming cost V 2 bases and J 1 base, with 11 bases left between them. This CDR3 is CASSLTASGNTGELFF. CDR3 bases: TGTGCCAGCAGCTTAACGGCGTCAGGGAACACCGGGGAGCTGTTTTTT. Full variable domain (remainder filled in from reference TRBV7-2 and TRBJ2-2): GAGVSQSPSNKVTEKGKDVELRCDPISGHTALYWYRQSLGQGLEFLIYFQGNSAPDKSGLPSDRFSAERTGGSVSTLTIQRTQQEDSAVYLCASSLTASGNTGELFFGEGSRLTVL.

V gene TRBV19 combines with J gene TRBJ1-5, with TRBD1 identical over 8 bases. The ends lost 5 bases at V and 5 bases at J; junction bases unmatched: 5. This CDR3 is 14 amino acids long. Germline assignment: CDR1 LNHDA and CDR2 SQIVND (reference sequence). This CDR3 reads CASSPRGRDQPQHF. The CDR3 DNA follows: TGTGCCAGTAGTCCCAGGGGGCGGGATCAGCCCCAGCATTTT.

CDR3 sequence: CASSLGGTGAIYEQYF. The DNA for the CDR3 is TGTGCCAGCAGCTTAGGTGGGACAGGGGCGATATACGAGCAGTACTTC. The rearrangement joins TRBV7-6 to TRBJ2-7; 10 nucleotides align to TRBD1. The CDR3 spans 16 residues. The germline V gene has CDR1 SGHVS and CDR2 FNYEAQ. After removal of 1 base from V and 4 bases from J, the junction contained 7 bases not matched to a gene.

The rearrangement joins TRBV11-2 to TRBJ2-1; TRBD2 matches at 9 bases. Trimming at V came to 5 bases and at J to 6 bases, leaving 11 bases not matched to a gene. Germline V gene data show CDR1 as SGHAT and CDR2 as FQNNGV. There are 16 residues in the CDR3. CDR3 nucleotide sequence: TGTGCCAGCAGCGCCTTAGCGACAGCGGGAGGCAATGAGCAGTTCTTC. It translates to CASSALATAGGNEQFF.

This sequence joins TRBV19 and TRBJ2-7; the match to TRBD2 covers 7 bases. Germline CDR1 is LNHDA and CDR2 is SQIVND (reference sequence). The CDR3 runs 15 residues. Trimming removed 6 bases from V and 0 bases from J; junction bases left unmatched: 8. The CDR3 bases are TGTGCCAGTAGCCTCCGGGGGGTGAGCTCCTACGAGCAGTACTTC. Protein product: CASSLRGVSSYEQYF.

The chain carries TRBV3-1 (or the pseudogene TRBV3-2) and TRBJ2-1; no definite D call. The V gene lost 4 bases and the J gene lost 1 base, with 20 bases spanning the gap. Germline CDR1 LGHDT, CDR2 YNNKEL (reference sequence). This CDR3 is built from 18 residues. This CDR3 is CASSLRQPQFESYNEQFF. The DNA for the CDR3 is TGTGCCAGCAGCCTGCGACAACCTCAATTTGAATCCTACAATGAGCAGTTCTTC.

J is TRBJ2-7 and V is TRBV6-1; D is perhaps TRBD1 (6 bases). Germline lookup yields CDR1 MNHNS and CDR2 SASEGT. V lost 0 bases, J lost 0 bases, and 12 bases lay in between. This CDR3 is 16 amino acids long. Here the CDR3 reads CASSEAAGVRSYEQYF. Here the CDR3 DNA reads TGTGCCAGCAGTGAAGCGGCAGGGGTCCGCTCCTACGAGCAGTACTTC.

CDR3 DNA sequence: TGTGCCAGCAGCCTTCCTGGATGGGGCGCAGCCTACGAGCAGTACGTC. Protein product: CASSLPGWGAAYEQYV. V and J are TRBV3-1 (or the pseudogene TRBV3-2) and TRBJ2-7, with a tentative D call TRBD1 (5 bases). This CDR3 region has 16 residues. Looked up from germline, CDR1 is LGHDT and CDR2 is YNNKEL (reference sequence). Trimming pared 4 bases from V and 2 bases from J, leaving 18 bases between.

This chain uses TRBV7-9 with TRBJ1-1, with a weak D call TRBD1 (5 bases). The germline CDR1 and CDR2 sequences are SEHNR and FQNEAQ (reference sequence). V lost 2 bases to trimming and J lost 6 bases, with 13 bases between them. This CDR3 has 14 residues. CDR3 coding DNA: TGTGCCAGCAGCTTATCCCTGGGCAGGGCTGAAGCTTTCTTT. Translated: CASSLSLGRAEAFF.

This clone was seen only once. The chain links TRBV27 to TRBJ1-5; D ambiguous. Per germline, CDR1 MNHEY and CDR2 SMNVEV (reference sequence). V was clipped by 5 bases and J by 6 bases, with 8 bases between them. There are 12 residues in the CDR3. Written as DNA, the CDR3 is TGTGCCAGCAGTCCCTCGGGTCAGCCCCAGCATTTT. It specifies CASSPSGQPQHF.

The count of this clone is one. The CDR3 DNA reads as TGTGCCAGCAGCTTAGTGGGACTTAGCACAGATACGCAGTATTTT. It encodes CASSLVGLSTDTQYF. V is TRBV11-2 and J is TRBJ2-3, with D possibly matching TRBD2 (6 bases). CDR1 is SGHAT and CDR2 is FQNNGV in the germline V gene. V lost 1 base, J lost 0 bases, and 8 bases lay in between. This CDR3 is 15 amino acids long. The entire variable domain, with the rest obtained from reference TRBV11-2 and TRBJ2-3, is as follows: EAGVAQSPRYKIIEKRQSVAFWCNPISGHATLYWYQQILGQGPKLLIQFQNNGVVDDSQLPKDRFSAERLKGVDSTLKIQPAKLEDSAVYLCASSLVGLSTDTQYFGPGTRLTVL.

The chain joins TRBV15 to TRBJ2-5, with 10 bases that match TRBD1. Losses at the gene ends were 4 bases for V and 5 bases for J; bases not matched to a gene: 13. Germline values: CDR1 LNHNV, CDR2 YYDKDF (reference sequence). The CDR3 covers 17 residues. Here the CDR3 DNA reads TGTGCCACCAGCAACACCCTGGGGACAGGGGCTACGGAGACCCAGTACTTC. This encodes CATSNTLGTGATETQYF.

This clone occurred once. The chain links TRBV30 to TRBJ1-4; possibly TRBD1 for D (6 bases). The CDR3 runs to 13 residues. Trimming stripped 8 bases from V and 6 bases from J, with 16 bases between. Germline CDR1 GTSNPN, CDR2 SVGIG (reference sequence). DNA for the CDR3: TGTGCCGCACCCGGGACATCCCATGAAAAACTGTTTTTT. Residues: CAAPGTSHEKLFF.

This chain uses TRBV30 with TRBJ1-2, with 7 bases fitting TRBD1. CDR1 GTSNPN and CDR2 SVGIG come from the germline V gene (reference sequence). J gave up 5 bases and V 3 bases, and 9 bases lay outside the gene matches. The CDR3 is made up of 14 amino acids. The CDR3 DNA sequence: TGTGCCTGGAGCGTAGGGACAGCAAGTTATGGCTACACCTTC. It translates to CAWSVGTASYGYTF.

The V gene is TRBV6-6, the J gene TRBJ2-7, with 7 bases fitting TRBD1. Germline V gene data show CDR1 as MNHNY and CDR2 as SVGAGI (reference sequence). V trimming: 5 bases; J trimming: 4 bases; junction bases outside the gene matches: 2. This CDR3 has 12 amino acids. For the CDR3, the DNA is TGTGCCAGCAGTAACAGGGGTTACGAGCAGTACGTC. Encoded protein: CASSNRGYEQYV.